The sequence of this T cell receptor beta chain was determined in a study of T cell clones after liver transplantation. Looking at the study overall: Samples came from ITN030ST, which attempted immunosuppression withdrawal within 2 years of liver transplantation. Third-party-reactive TCRbeta sequences from pre-transplant mixed lymphocyte reactions served as antigen-independent comparators.

Notes on the study in general: A larger donor-reactive than third-party decline suggested partial antigen-specific deletion.

This CDR3 has 20 residues. Germline V gives CDR1 SGHKS, CDR2 YYEKEE (reference sequence). The V end lost 3 bases, the J end lost 2 bases, and 30 bases lay between the germline ends. Using immunoSEQ multiplex PCR, the repertoire was profiled, and TCRdb retains in-frame clones only, with some absent. The profile shows 65,000 to 80,000 clones, 80% of them singletons. Unstimulated PBMCs were sorted into CD3+CD4+ and CD3+CD8+ populations. Details on this clone: Its antigen is not identified.

The gene calls are TRBV5-5 and TRBJ2-7, with D possibly matching TRBD1 (6 bases). This material consisted of CD4+ T cells from blood, taken before liver transplant. This clonotype was obtained from a human donor who received a liver transplant. CDR3 nucleotides: TGTGCCAGCAGCTCGTTACCCGGGACACTCTCCCAAACCCTCACCTACGAGCAGTACTTC. Protein sequence: CASSSLPGTLSQTLTYEQYF.